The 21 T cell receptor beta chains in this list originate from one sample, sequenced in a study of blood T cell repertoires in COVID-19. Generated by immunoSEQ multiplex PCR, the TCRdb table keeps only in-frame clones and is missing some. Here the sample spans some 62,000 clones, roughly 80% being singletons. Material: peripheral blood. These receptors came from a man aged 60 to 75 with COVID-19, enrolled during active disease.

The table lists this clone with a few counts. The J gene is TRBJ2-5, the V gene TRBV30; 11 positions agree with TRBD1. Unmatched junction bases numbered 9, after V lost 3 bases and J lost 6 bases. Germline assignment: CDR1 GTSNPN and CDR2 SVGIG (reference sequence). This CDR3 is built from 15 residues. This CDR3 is CAWRWGTGGRKTQYF. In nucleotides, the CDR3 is TGTGCCTGGAGGTGGGGGACAGGGGGGAGGAAGACCCAGTACTTC.

This chain's CDR3 is CASSQGGSAETQYF. The CDR3 DNA is TGCGCCAGCAGCCAAGGGGGCTCAGCGGAGACCCAGTACTTC. J is TRBJ2-5 and V is TRBV4-1; tentative D call: TRBD1 (5 bases). The CDR3 has 14 amino acids. The V end lost 1 base, the J end lost 5 bases, and 11 bases lay between the germline ends. The germline gives CDR1 MGHRA, CDR2 YSYEKL.

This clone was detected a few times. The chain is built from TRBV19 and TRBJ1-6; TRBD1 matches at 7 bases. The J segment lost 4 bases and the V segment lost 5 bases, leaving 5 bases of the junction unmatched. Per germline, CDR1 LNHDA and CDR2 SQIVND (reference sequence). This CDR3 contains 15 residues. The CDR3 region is CASSPGTVYNSPLHF. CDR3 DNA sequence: TGTGCCAGTAGTCCCGGGACAGTTTATAATTCACCCCTCCACTTT. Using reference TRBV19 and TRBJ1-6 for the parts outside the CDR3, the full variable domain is DGGITQSPKYLFRKEGQNVTLSCEQNLNHDAMYWYRQDPGQGLRLIYYSQIVNDFQKGDIAEGYSVSREKKESFPLTVTSAQKNPTAFYLCASSPGTVYNSPLHFGNGTRLTVT.

The CDR3 DNA follows: TGCGCCAGCAGCTTGCAGGCGACAACTAATGAAAAACTGTTTTTT. This codes for CASSLQATTNEKLFF. This sequence joins TRBV5-1 and TRBJ1-4, with unresolved D. Looked up from germline, CDR1 is SGHRS and CDR2 is YFSETQ. The CDR3 is 15 residues long. Trimming left V 1 base short and J 0 bases short, with 7 bases between. Supplemented by reference TRBV5-1 and TRBJ1-4, the full variable domain reads KAGVTQTPRYLIKTRGQQVTLSCSPISGHRSVSWYQQTPGQGLQFLFEYFSETQRNKGNFPGRFSGRQFSNSRSEMNVSTLELGDSALYLCASSLQATTNEKLFFGSGTQLSVL.

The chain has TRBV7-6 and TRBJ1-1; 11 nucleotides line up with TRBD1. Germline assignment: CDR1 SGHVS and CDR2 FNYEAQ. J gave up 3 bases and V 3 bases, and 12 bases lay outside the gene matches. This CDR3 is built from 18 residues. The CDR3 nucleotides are TGTGCCAGCAGCTTGGGGCCGGGACAGGGGGATTATGACACTGAAGCTTTCTTT. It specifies CASSLGPGQGDYDTEAFF.

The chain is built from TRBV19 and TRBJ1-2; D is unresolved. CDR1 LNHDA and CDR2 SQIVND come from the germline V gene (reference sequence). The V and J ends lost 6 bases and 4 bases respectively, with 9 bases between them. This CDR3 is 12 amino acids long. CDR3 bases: TGTGCCAGTAGGACGGGATTCTATGGCTACACCTTC. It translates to CASRTGFYGYTF.

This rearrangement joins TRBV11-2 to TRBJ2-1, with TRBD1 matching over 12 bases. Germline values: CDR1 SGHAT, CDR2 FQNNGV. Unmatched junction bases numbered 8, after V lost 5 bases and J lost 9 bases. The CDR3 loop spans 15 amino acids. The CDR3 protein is CASSLAGQGALEQFF. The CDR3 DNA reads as TGTGCCAGCAGCCTTGCGGGACAGGGGGCACTTGAGCAGTTCTTC.

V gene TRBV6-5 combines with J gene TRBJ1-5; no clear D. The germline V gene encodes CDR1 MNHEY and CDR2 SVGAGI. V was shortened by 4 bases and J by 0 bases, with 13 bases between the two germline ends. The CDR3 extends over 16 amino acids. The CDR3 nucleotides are TGTGCCAGCAGTTTTTCGAGCATTTATAGCAATCAGCCCCAGCATTTT. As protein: CASSFSSIYSNQPQHF.

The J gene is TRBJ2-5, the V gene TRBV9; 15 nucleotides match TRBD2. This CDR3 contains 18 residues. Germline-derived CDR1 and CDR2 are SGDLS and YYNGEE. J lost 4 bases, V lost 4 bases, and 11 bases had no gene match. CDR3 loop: CASSPRGLAGGAPETQYF. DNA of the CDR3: TGTGCCAGCAGCCCTAGGGGACTAGCGGGAGGCGCTCCAGAGACCCAGTACTTC.

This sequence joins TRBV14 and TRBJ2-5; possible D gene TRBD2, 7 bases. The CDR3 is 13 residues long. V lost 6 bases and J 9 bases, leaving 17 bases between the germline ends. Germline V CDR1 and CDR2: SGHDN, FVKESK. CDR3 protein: CASRKGGGEAQYF. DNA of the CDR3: TGTGCCAGCAGAAAAGGGGGGGGTGAGGCCCAGTACTTC.

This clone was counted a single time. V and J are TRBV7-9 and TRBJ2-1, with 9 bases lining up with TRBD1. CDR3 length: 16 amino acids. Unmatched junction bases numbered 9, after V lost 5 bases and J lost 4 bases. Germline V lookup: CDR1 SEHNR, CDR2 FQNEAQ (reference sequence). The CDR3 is CASSLGQGREYNEQFF. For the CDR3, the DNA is TGTGCCAGCAGCCTCGGACAGGGGCGCGAATACAATGAGCAGTTCTTC. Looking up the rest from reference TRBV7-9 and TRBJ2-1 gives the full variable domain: DTGVSQNPRHKITKRGQNVTFRCDPISEHNRLYWYRQTLGQGPEFLTYFQNEAQLEKSRLLSDRFSAERPKGSFSTLEIQRTEQGDSAMYLCASSLGQGREYNEQFFGPGTRLTVL.

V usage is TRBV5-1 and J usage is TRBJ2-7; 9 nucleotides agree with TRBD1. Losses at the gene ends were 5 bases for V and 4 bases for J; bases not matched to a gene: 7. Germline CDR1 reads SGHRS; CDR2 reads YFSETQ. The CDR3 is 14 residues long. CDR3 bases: TGCGCCAGCAGGCCCGGGACAGGGATGTACGAGCAGTACTTC. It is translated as CASRPGTGMYEQYF.

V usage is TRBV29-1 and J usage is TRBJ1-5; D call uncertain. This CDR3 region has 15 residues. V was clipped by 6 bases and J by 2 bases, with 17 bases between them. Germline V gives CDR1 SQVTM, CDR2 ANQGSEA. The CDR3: CSVGDEAPCNQPQHF. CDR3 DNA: TGCAGCGTGGGCGACGAGGCTCCGTGCAATCAGCCCCAGCATTTT. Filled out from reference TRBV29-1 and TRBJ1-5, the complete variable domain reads SAVISQKPSRDICQRGTSLTIQCQVDSQVTMMFWYRQQPGQSLTLIATANQGSEATYESGFVIDKFPISRPNLTFSTLTVSNMSPEDSSIYLCSVGDEAPCNQPQHFGDGTRLSIL.

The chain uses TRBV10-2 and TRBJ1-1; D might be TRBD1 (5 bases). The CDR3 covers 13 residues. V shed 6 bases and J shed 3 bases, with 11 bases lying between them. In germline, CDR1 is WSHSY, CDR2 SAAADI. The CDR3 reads CASRVRADTEAFF. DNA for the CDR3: TGCGCCAGCAGGGTCAGGGCGGACACTGAAGCTTTCTTT.

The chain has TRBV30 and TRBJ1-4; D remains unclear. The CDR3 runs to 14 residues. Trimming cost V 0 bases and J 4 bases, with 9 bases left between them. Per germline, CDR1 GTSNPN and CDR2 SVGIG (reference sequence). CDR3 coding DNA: TGTGCCTGGAGTGTTCCGGACTATAATGAAAAACTGTTTTTT. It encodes CAWSVPDYNEKLFF.

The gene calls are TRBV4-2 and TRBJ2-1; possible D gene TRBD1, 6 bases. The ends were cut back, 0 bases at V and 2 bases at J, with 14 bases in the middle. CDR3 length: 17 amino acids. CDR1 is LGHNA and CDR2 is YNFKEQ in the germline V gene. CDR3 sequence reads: CASSQDGRGQAYNEQFF. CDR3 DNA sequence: TGTGCCAGCAGCCAAGATGGCAGGGGCCAAGCCTACAATGAGCAGTTCTTC.

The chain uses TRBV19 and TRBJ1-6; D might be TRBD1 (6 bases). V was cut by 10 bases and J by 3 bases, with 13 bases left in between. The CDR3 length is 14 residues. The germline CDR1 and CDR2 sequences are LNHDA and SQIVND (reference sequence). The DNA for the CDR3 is TGTGCCACCGGACAGCCGGACTATAATTCACCCCTCCACTTT. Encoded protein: CATGQPDYNSPLHF.

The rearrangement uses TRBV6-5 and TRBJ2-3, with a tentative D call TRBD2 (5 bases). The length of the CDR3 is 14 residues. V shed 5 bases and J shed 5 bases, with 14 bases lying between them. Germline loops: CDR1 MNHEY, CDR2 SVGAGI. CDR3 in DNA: TGTGCCAGCAGTAACCTAGCTCAGAGAGATACGCAGTATTTT. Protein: CASSNLAQRDTQYF.

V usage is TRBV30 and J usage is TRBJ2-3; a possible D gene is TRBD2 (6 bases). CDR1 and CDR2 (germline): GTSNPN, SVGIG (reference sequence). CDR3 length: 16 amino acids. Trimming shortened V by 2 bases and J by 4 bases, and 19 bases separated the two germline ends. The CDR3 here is CAWSHVAEAGPDTQYF. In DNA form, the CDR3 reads TGTGCCTGGAGTCATGTAGCGGAGGCAGGCCCAGATACGCAGTATTTT.

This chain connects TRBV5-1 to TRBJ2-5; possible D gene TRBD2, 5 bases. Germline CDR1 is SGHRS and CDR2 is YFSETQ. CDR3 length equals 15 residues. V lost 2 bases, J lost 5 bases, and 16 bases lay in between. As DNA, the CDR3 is TGCGCCAGCAGCTTAGGTTCGAGGGCGAGGGAGACCCAGTACTTC. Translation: CASSLGSRARETQYF.

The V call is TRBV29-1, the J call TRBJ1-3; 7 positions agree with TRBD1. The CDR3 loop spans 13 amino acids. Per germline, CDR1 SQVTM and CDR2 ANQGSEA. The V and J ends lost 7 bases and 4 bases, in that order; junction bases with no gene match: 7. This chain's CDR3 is CSADRVSGNTIYF. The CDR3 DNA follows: TGCAGCGCTGACAGGGTTTCAGGAAACACCATATATTTT. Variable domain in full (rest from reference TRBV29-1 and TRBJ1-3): SAVISQKPSRDICQRGTSLTIQCQVDSQVTMMFWYRQQPGQSLTLIATANQGSEATYESGFVIDKFPISRPNLTFSTLTVSNMSPEDSSIYLCSADRVSGNTIYFGEGSWLTVV.